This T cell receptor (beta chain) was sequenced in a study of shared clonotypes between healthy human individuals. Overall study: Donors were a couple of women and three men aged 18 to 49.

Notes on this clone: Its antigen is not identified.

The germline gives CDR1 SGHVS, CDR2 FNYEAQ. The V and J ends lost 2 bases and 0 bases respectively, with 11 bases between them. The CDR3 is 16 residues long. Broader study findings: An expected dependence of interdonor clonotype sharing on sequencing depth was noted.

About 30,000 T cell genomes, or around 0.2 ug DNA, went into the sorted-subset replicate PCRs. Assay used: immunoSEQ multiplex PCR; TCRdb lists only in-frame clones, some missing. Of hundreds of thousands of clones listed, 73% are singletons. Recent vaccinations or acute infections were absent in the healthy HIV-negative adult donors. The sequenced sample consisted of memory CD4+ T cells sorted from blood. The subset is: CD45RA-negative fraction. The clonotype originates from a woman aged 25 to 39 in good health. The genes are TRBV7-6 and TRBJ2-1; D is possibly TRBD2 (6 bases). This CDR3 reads CASSLWRENSYNEQFF. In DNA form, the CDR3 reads TGTGCCAGCAGCTTATGGCGGGAAAACTCCTACAATGAGCAGTTCTTC.